Included here is one T cell receptor beta chain sequence, with context. Its antigen remains unknown. This sample was taken from a study of blood T cells in healthy people across ages. Together with a sample-barcoded 5' primer, a J-beta primer mix was included in a second PCR lasting roughly 6 to 12 cycles. Every cDNA was tagged by a template-switch adaptor with 12 random nucleotides. TCRdb analysed the 5' RACE reads with MiXCR anew, one entry per CDR3 protein. The sample lists 1.8 million or so distinct CDR3 sequences; approximately 39% were seen once. Findings of the study overall: It was not possible, with unsorted PBMCs, to conclusively compare naive and antigen-experienced cells. TCR beta diversity tracked closely with naive T cell percentage.

Trimming removed 0 bases at V and 0 bases at J, with 8 bases between. This CDR3 is 15 amino acids long. The germline V gene encodes CDR1 LNHNV and CDR2 YYDKDF (reference sequence). This clonotype was obtained from a human donor in good health. This chain connects TRBV15 to TRBJ1-1; D is undetermined. Specimen: blood. Written as DNA, the CDR3 is TGTGCCACCAGCAGAGATTTGGGAGTGAACACTGAAGCTTTCTTT. This encodes CATSRDLGVNTEAFF.